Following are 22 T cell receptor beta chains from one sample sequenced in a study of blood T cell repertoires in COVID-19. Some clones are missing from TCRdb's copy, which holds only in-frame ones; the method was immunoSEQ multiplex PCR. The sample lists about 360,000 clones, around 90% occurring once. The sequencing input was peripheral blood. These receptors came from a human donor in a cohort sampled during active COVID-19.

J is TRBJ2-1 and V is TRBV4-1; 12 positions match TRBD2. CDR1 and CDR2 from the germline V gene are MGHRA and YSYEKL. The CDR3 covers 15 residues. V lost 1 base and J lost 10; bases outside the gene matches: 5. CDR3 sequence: CASSQGLAGAPEQFF. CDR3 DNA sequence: TGCGCCAGCAGCCAAGGACTAGCGGGGGCCCCCGAGCAGTTCTTC.

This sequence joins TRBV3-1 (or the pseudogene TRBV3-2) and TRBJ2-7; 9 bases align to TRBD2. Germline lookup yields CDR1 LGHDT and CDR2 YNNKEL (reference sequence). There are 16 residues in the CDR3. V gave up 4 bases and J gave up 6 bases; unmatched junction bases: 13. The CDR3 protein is CASSPSSAGGGSEQYF. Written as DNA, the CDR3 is TGTGCCAGCAGCCCCTCCTCAGCGGGGGGCGGCTCCGAGCAGTACTTC.

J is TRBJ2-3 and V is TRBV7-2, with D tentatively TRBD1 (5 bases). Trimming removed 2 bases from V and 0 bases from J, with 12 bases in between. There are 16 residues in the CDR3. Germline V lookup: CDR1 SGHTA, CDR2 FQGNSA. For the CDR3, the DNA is TGTGCCAGCAGCTTAATGGTGGGGCCCAGCACAGATACGCAGTATTTT. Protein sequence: CASSLMVGPSTDTQYF. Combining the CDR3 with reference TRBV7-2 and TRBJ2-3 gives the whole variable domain GAGVSQSPSNKVTEKGKDVELRCDPISGHTALYWYRQSLGQGLEFLIYFQGNSAPDKSGLPSDRFSAERTGGSVSTLTIQRTQQEDSAVYLCASSLMVGPSTDTQYFGPGTRLTVL.

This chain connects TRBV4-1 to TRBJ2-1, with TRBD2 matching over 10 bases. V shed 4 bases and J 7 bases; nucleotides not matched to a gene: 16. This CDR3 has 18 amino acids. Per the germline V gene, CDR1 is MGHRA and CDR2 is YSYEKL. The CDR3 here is CASSRARLRTSGGNEQFF. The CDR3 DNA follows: TGCGCCAGCAGCCGAGCGAGACTTCGGACTAGCGGTGGGAATGAGCAGTTCTTC.

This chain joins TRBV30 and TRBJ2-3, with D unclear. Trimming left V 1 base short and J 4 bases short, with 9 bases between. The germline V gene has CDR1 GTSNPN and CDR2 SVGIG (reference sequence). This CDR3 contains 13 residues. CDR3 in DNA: TGTGCCTGGAGTGCGGGTTGGGCAGATACGCAGTATTTT. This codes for CAWSAGWADTQYF.

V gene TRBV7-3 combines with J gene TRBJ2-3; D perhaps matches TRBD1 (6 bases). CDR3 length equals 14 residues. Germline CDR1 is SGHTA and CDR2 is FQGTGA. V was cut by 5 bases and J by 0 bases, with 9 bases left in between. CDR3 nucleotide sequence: TGTGCCAGCAGCCCCGGGACAAGCACAGATACGCAGTATTTT. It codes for CASSPGTSTDTQYF. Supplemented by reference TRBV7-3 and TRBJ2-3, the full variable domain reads GAGVSQTPSNKVTEKGKYVELRCDPISGHTALYWYRQSLGQGPEFLIYFQGTGAADDSGLPNDRFFAVRPEGSVSTLKIQRTERGDSAVYLCASSPGTSTDTQYFGPGTRLTVL.

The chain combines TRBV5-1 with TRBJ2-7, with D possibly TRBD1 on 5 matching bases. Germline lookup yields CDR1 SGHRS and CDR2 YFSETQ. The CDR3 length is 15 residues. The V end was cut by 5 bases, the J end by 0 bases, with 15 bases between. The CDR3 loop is CASSLSGAFSYEQYF. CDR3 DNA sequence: TGCGCCAGCAGTCTGAGTGGGGCGTTCTCCTACGAGCAGTACTTC.

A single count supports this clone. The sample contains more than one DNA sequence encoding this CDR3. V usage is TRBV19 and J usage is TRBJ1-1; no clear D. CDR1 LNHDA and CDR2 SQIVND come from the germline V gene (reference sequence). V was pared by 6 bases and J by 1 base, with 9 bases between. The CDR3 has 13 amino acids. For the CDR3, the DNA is TGTGCCAGTAGGCGATCGGGGAACACTGAAGCTTTCTTT. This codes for CASRRSGNTEAFF. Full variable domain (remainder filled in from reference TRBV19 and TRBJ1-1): DGGITQSPKYLFRKEGQNVTLSCEQNLNHDAMYWYRQDPGQGLRLIYYSQIVNDFQKGDIAEGYSVSREKKESFPLTVTSAQKNPTAFYLCASRRSGNTEAFFGQGTRLTVV.

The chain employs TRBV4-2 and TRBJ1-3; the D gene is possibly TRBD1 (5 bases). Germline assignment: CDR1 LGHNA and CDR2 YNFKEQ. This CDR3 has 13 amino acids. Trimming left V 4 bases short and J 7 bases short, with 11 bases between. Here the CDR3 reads CASSPRGGNTIYF. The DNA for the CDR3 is TGTGCCAGCAGCCCACGGGGGGGGAACACCATATATTTT.

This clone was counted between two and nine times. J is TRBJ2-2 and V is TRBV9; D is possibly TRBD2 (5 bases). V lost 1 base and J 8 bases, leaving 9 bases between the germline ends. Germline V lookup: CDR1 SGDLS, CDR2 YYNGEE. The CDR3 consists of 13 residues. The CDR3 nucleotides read TGTGCCAGCAGCGTAAGTGGGAGAGGGGAGCTGTTTTTT. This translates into CASSVSGRGELFF.

DNA for the CDR3: TGTGCCAGCAGTCAGACGCGTAAGGGACAGGGACACGAGCAGTACTTC. It encodes CASSQTRKGQGHEQYF. This chain uses TRBV28 with TRBJ2-7; 9 bases agree with TRBD1. The germline gives CDR1 MDHEN, CDR2 SYDVKM. V trimming: 5 bases; J trimming: 5 bases; junction bases outside the gene matches: 13. This CDR3 has 16 residues.

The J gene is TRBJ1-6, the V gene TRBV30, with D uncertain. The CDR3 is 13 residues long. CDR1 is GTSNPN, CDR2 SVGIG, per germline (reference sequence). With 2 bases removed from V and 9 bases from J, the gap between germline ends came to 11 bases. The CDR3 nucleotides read TGTGCCTGGAGTTCGACCTCGGGTTCACCCCTCCACTTT. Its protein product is CAWSSTSGSPLHF.

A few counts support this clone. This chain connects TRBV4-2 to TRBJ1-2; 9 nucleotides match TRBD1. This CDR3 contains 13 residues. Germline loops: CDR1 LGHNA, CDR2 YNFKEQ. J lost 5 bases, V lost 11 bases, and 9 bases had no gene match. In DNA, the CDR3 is TGTGCCGGATACAGGGGGCGAGTTTATGGCTACACCTTC. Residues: CAGYRGRVYGYTF.

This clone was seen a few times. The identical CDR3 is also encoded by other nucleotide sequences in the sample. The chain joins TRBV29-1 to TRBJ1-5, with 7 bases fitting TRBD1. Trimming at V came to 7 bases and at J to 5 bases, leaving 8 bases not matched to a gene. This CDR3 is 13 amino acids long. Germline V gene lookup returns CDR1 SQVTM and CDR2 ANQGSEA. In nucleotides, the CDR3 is TGCAGCGGAGGAAGGGGGCCCGATCAGCCCCAGCATTTT. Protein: CSGGRGPDQPQHF.

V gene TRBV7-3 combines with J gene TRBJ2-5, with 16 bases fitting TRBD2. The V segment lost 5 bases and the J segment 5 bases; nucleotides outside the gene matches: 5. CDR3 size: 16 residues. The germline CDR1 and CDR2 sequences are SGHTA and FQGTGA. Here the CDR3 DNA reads TGTGCCAGCAGCCCGGGACTAGCGGGAGGGCCTGAGACCCAGTACTTC. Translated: CASSPGLAGGPETQYF. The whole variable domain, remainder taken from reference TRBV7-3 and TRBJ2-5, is GAGVSQTPSNKVTEKGKYVELRCDPISGHTALYWYRQSLGQGPEFLIYFQGTGAADDSGLPNDRFFAVRPEGSVSTLKIQRTERGDSAVYLCASSPGLAGGPETQYFGPGTRLLVL.

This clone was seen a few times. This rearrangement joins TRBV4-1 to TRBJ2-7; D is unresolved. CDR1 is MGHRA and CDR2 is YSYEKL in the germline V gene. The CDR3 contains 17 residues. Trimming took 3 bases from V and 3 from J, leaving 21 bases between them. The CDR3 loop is CASSHGLPSLFLYEQYF. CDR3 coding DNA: TGCGCCAGCAGCCATGGCCTCCCCTCTCTTTTTCTCTACGAGCAGTACTTC.

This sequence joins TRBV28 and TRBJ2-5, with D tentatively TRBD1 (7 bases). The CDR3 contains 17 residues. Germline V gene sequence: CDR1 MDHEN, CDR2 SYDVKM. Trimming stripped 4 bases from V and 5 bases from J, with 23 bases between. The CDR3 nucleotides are TGTGCCAGCAGTTCGCAAATTTCTAGCGCCAGGGGGGAGACCCAGTACTTC. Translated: CASSSQISSARGETQYF.

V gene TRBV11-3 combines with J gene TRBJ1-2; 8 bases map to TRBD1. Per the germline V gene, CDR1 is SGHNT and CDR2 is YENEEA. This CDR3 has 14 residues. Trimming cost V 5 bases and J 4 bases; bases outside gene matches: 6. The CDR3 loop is CASSIQGDGYGYTF. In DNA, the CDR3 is TGTGCCAGCAGCATACAGGGGGACGGCTATGGCTACACCTTC.

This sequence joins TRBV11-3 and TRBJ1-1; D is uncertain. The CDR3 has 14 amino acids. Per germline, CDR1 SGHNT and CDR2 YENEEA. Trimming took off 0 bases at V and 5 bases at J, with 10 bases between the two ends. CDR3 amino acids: CASSLEGRDTEAFF. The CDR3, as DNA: TGTGCCAGCAGCTTAGAGGGTCGGGATACTGAAGCTTTCTTT. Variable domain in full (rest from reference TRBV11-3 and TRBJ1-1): EAGVVQSPRYKIIEKKQPVAFWCNPISGHNTLYWYLQNLGQGPELLIRYENEEAVDDSQLPKDRFSAERLKGVDSTLKIQPAELGDSAVYLCASSLEGRDTEAFFGQGTRLTVV.

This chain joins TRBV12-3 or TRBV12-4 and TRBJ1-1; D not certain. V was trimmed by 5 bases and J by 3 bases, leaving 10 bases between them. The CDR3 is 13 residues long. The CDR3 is CASSLGEYTEAFF. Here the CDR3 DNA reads TGTGCCAGCAGTCTCGGGGAATACACTGAAGCTTTCTTT.

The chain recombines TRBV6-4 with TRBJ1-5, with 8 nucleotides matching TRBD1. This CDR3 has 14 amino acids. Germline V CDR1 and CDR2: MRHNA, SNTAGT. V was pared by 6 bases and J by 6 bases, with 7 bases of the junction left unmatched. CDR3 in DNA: TGTGCCAGCAGCCCAAACAGGGGGGGTCAGCCCCAGCATTTT. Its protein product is CASSPNRGGQPQHF.

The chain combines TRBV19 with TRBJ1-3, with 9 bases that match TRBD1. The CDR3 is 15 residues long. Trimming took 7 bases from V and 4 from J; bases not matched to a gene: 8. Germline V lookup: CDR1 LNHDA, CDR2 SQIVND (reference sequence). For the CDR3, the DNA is TGTGCCAGTAATGGGGGGACAGGGATCGGAAACACCATATATTTT. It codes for CASNGGTGIGNTIYF.